What follows are 29 T cell receptor beta chains derived from one specimen sequenced in a study of control samples from healthy donors and cancer patients (dated by TCRdb to the early 2020s). Libraries came from the immunoSEQ multiplex PCR assay. The table comes from immuneACCESS by way of TCRdb, which keeps in-frame sequences with V and J called. Part of the clones is missing from these tables; in studies checked, under half for an unresolved V gene and the rest for unknown reasons. This sample gives 88,000 or so clones in total; 94% of them show up just once. The top ten clones comprise approximately 4.8% of the sample. Sequencing was done on a sample of blood. Receptors were obtained from a woman in her late teens or twenties in good health.

The chain links TRBV5-1 to TRBJ2-5; a possible D gene is TRBD1 (5 bases). This CDR3 is built from 13 residues. Germline values: CDR1 SGHRS, CDR2 YFSETQ. V was pared by 0 bases and J by 4 bases, with 7 bases between. The CDR3 protein is CASSLGQGETQYF. The CDR3 DNA is TGCGCCAGCAGCTTGGGTCAGGGAGAGACCCAGTACTTC.

This chain links TRBV28 with TRBJ2-1, with 7 bases aligning to TRBD2. The J segment lost 9 bases and the V segment lost 3 bases, leaving 2 bases of the junction unmatched. This CDR3 is built from 12 residues. Germline CDR1 MDHEN, CDR2 SYDVKM. The CDR3: CASSFGEGEQFF. In DNA form, the CDR3 reads TGTGCCAGCAGTTTCGGGGAGGGTGAGCAGTTCTTC.

V and J are TRBV4-2 and TRBJ2-7, with 8 bases fitting TRBD1. The CDR3 contains 18 residues. The germline gives CDR1 LGHNA, CDR2 YNFKEQ. Trimming cost V 4 bases and J 2 bases; bases outside gene matches: 16. DNA of the CDR3: TGTGCCAGCAGCCTCACAGGGGGTCAAGGAACCACAACCTACGAGCAGTACTTC. It is translated as CASSLTGGQGTTTYEQYF.

The V call is TRBV28, the J call TRBJ1-1, with TRBD1 matching over 10 bases. The V and J ends lost 9 bases and 5 bases, in that order; junction bases with no gene match: 3. This CDR3 spans 12 amino acids. CDR1 is MDHEN, CDR2 SYDVKM, per germline. CDR3 in DNA: TGTGCCAGTGGGACAGGGGATACTGAAGCTTTCTTT. Translated, it gives CASGTGDTEAFF.

V gene TRBV27 combines with J gene TRBJ2-3; 13 bases are a match to TRBD2. Germline CDR1 reads MNHEY; CDR2 reads SMNVEV (reference sequence). The ends lost 4 bases at V and 7 bases at J; junction bases unmatched: 5. The CDR3 sequence is 15 residues long. CDR3 region: CASSSGLAGVHTQYF. The CDR3 bases are TGTGCCAGCAGTTCAGGACTAGCGGGAGTACATACGCAGTATTTT.

CDR3: CASSPGGLGNQPQHF. CDR3 DNA sequence: TGTGCCAGCAGCCCGGGGGGATTGGGCAATCAGCCCCAGCATTTT. The chain has TRBV6-5 and TRBJ1-5; D may be TRBD1 (5 bases). Trimming removed 6 bases from V and 2 bases from J, with 14 bases in between. The germline V gene has CDR1 MNHEY and CDR2 SVGAGI. The CDR3 runs to 15 residues.

CDR3 in amino acids: CASSTSADFYGYTF. The CDR3 DNA reads as TGTGCCAGTAGTACCTCGGCAGACTTCTATGGCTACACCTTC. The chain joins TRBV19 to TRBJ1-2, with no clear D. V shed 4 bases and J shed 4 bases, with 13 bases lying between them. The CDR3 runs to 14 residues. The germline V gene encodes CDR1 LNHDA and CDR2 SQIVND (reference sequence). Full variable domain (outside the CDR3, taken from reference TRBV19 and TRBJ1-2): DGGITQSPKYLFRKEGQNVTLSCEQNLNHDAMYWYRQDPGQGLRLIYYSQIVNDFQKGDIAEGYSVSREKKESFPLTVTSAQKNPTAFYLCASSTSADFYGYTFGSGTRLTVV.

CDR3 coding DNA: TGTGCCAGCAGTTATCTCGCAGGGGGAGCTGAAGCTTTCTTT. Translated: CASSYLAGGAEAFF. This chain uses TRBV7-9 with TRBJ1-1; 7 bases are a match to TRBD1. This CDR3 has 14 amino acids. V trimming: 6 bases; J trimming: 6 bases; junction bases outside the gene matches: 10. CDR1 is SEHNR, CDR2 FQNEAQ, per germline (reference sequence).

The V and J genes are TRBV15 and TRBJ1-2, with TRBD1 matching 8 bases. The germline V gene has CDR1 LNHNV and CDR2 YYDKDF (reference sequence). After removal of 6 bases from V and 4 bases from J, the junction contained 7 bases not matched to a gene. The CDR3 extends over 14 amino acids. DNA for the CDR3: TGTGCCACCAGGCCAAACAGGGGGAGCTATGGCTACACCTTC. This sequence encodes CATRPNRGSYGYTF.

The V and J genes are TRBV4-3 and TRBJ1-1; possibly TRBD1 for D (6 bases). There are 15 residues in the CDR3. Trimming took 8 bases from V and 0 from J, leaving 16 bases between them. The germline V gene has CDR1 LGHNA and CDR2 YSLEER. CDR3 sequence reads: CASGSTGTLNTEAFF. For the CDR3, the DNA is TGCGCCAGCGGATCTACAGGGACTCTGAACACTGAAGCTTTCTTT.

The chain joins TRBV7-9 to TRBJ1-6, with 8 positions matching TRBD1. The CDR3 contains 15 residues. V gave up 2 bases and J gave up 10 bases; unmatched junction bases: 7. CDR1 SEHNR and CDR2 FQNEAQ come from the germline V gene (reference sequence). Here the CDR3 reads CASSLQAQGGSPLHF. CDR3 bases: TGTGCCAGCAGCTTACAGGCACAGGGGGGATCACCCCTCCACTTT.

The chain carries TRBV9 and TRBJ2-1, with 13 bases that match TRBD2. Germline V gene data show CDR1 as SGDLS and CDR2 as YYNGEE. The CDR3 totals 15 residues. J gave up 6 bases and V 0 bases, and 0 bases lay outside the gene matches. In DNA form, the CDR3 reads TGTGCCAGCAGCGTAGGGACTAGCGGGAGCAATGAGCAGTTCTTC. This codes for CASSVGTSGSNEQFF. The entire variable domain, with the rest obtained from reference TRBV9 and TRBJ2-1, is as follows: DSGVTQTPKHLITATGQRVTLRCSPRSGDLSVYWYQQSLDQGLQFLIQYYNGEERAKGNILERFSAQQFPDLHSELNLSSLELGDSALYFCASSVGTSGSNEQFFGPGTRLTVL.

V usage is TRBV6-2 or TRBV6-3 and J usage is TRBJ2-1; D is unresolved. The CDR3 extends over 16 amino acids. Between the trimmed V and J ends, which lost 0 bases and 5 bases, there was a span of 14 bases. Germline loops: CDR1 MNHEY, CDR2 SVGEGT. The CDR3 coding sequence is TGTGCCAGCAGTTACTCGAGTTTTGTGGGGAACAATGAGCAGTTCTTC. Protein product: CASSYSSFVGNNEQFF.

The chain uses TRBV3-1 (or the pseudogene TRBV3-2) and TRBJ2-1; D might be TRBD1 or TRBD2, each matching 6 bases. The CDR3 loop spans 15 amino acids. Looked up from germline, CDR1 is LGHDT and CDR2 is YNNKEL (reference sequence). The V and J ends lost 5 bases and 5 bases respectively, with 16 bases between them. The DNA of the CDR3 is TGTGCCAGCAGCGACGGCCAGGGGAGGAACAATGAGCAGTTCTTC. Its translation is CASSDGQGRNNEQFF.

The chain has TRBV19 and TRBJ2-3; perhaps TRBD2 as D (6 bases). The CDR3 totals 15 residues. The V and J ends lost 6 bases and 0 bases respectively, with 13 bases between them. Germline assignment: CDR1 LNHDA and CDR2 SQIVND (reference sequence). The CDR3 DNA reads TGTGCCAGTAGCCCGGGGGTCTCTAGCACAGATACGCAGTATTTT. It specifies CASSPGVSSTDTQYF.

The chain couples TRBV3-1 (or the pseudogene TRBV3-2) to TRBJ2-7, with no clear D. Germline CDR1 LGHDT, CDR2 YNNKEL (reference sequence). The CDR3 runs to 11 residues. V lost 6 bases and J 7 bases, leaving 10 bases between the germline ends. The CDR3 bases are TGTGCCAGCAGTTCACCCGGAGAGCAGTACTTC. Amino acid sequence: CASSSPGEQYF.

The V gene is TRBV7-2, the J gene TRBJ2-1; 7 bases agree with TRBD2. V was clipped by 1 base and J by 7 bases; unmatched bases: 7. The CDR3 is 15 amino acids. Germline V lookup: CDR1 SGHTA, CDR2 FQGNSA. CDR3 protein: CASSLVGTSVNEQFF. CDR3 in DNA: TGTGCCAGCAGCTTAGTCGGAACTAGCGTGAATGAGCAGTTCTTC.

The chain combines TRBV3-1 (or the pseudogene TRBV3-2) with TRBJ2-7; 7 bases match TRBD1. The length of the CDR3 is 14 residues. The V segment lost 4 bases and the J segment 3 bases; nucleotides outside the gene matches: 6. CDR1 and CDR2 from the germline V gene are LGHDT and YNNKEL (reference sequence). The CDR3 loop reads CASSRRDRSYEQYF. CDR3 nucleotide sequence: TGTGCCAGCAGCCGCCGGGACAGAAGCTACGAGCAGTACTTC.

The chain combines TRBV7-9 with TRBJ2-2; D not certain. Germline V gene data show CDR1 as SEHNR and CDR2 as FQNEAQ (reference sequence). The V end was cut by 5 bases, the J end by 5 bases, with 6 bases between. CDR3 length equals 12 residues. CDR3 sequence: CASSRFTGELFF. The CDR3 DNA reads as TGTGCCAGCAGCCGGTTTACCGGGGAGCTGTTTTTT.

The chain employs TRBV5-1 and TRBJ1-4; TRBD1 might be the D (5 bases). Per germline, CDR1 SGHRS and CDR2 YFSETQ. V shed 7 bases and J shed 2 bases, with 18 bases lying between them. The CDR3 contains 16 residues. The CDR3 reads CASAPGLGWTNEKLFF. The CDR3, as DNA: TGCGCCAGCGCGCCAGGGTTAGGGTGGACTAATGAAAAACTGTTTTTT.

As to this clone: At one boundary the junction diverges from the germline segment, which might be a read error. CDR3 residues: CASSLADGNEQFF. The CDR3 nucleotides are TGTGCTAGCAGCTTAGCGGACGGCAATGAGCAGTTCTTC. This chain links TRBV7-7 with TRBJ2-1, with a weak D call TRBD2 (6 bases). This CDR3 region has 13 residues. Germline CDR1 and CDR2: SSHAT and FNYEAQ (reference sequence).

J is TRBJ1-3 and V is TRBV7-9; D ambiguous. This CDR3 is built from 10 residues. CDR1 SEHNR and CDR2 FQNEAQ come from the germline V gene (reference sequence). Written as DNA, the CDR3 is TGTGGGTCCGGAGAAAACACCATATATTTT. Amino acid sequence: CGSGENTIYF.

The DNA of the CDR3 is TGTGCCAGCAGCCGACGACAGGCAAATGAAAAACTGTTTTTT. It yields the protein CASSRRQANEKLFF. V and J are TRBV3-1 (or the pseudogene TRBV3-2) and TRBJ1-4; tentatively, D is TRBD1 (6 bases). Germline lookup yields CDR1 LGHDT and CDR2 YNNKEL (reference sequence). V was cut by 4 bases and J by 5 bases, with 11 bases left in between. The CDR3 is made up of 14 amino acids.

The chain links TRBV14 to TRBJ2-5; 9 nucleotides align to TRBD1. CDR1 and CDR2 (germline): SGHDN, FVKESK. Unmatched junction bases numbered 12, after V lost 6 bases and J lost 4 bases. The CDR3 loop spans 16 amino acids. CDR3 amino acids: CASSITGQGTPETQYF. Written as DNA, the CDR3 is TGTGCCAGCAGTATTACGGGACAGGGAACTCCAGAGACCCAGTACTTC.

The J gene is TRBJ1-2, the V gene TRBV29-1, with D perhaps TRBD1 (6 bases). V shed 3 bases and J shed 3 bases, with 11 bases lying between them. From germline, CDR1 is SQVTM and CDR2 ANQGSEA. This CDR3 is 13 amino acids long. The CDR3 protein is CSVESQGYYGYTF. Written as DNA, the CDR3 is TGCAGCGTTGAGAGCCAGGGGTACTATGGCTACACCTTC.

This clone appeared a few times. The chain recombines TRBV7-9 with TRBJ1-2; D remains ambiguous. Germline V gene data show CDR1 as SEHNR and CDR2 as FQNEAQ (reference sequence). Trimming removed 4 bases at V and 7 bases at J, with 19 bases between. The CDR3 has 15 residues. The CDR3 sequence is CASSSFTDGRGGYTF. The CDR3 nucleotides are TGTGCCAGCAGCTCATTCACTGACGGTCGTGGTGGCTACACCTTC.

This clone occurred once. The CDR3 DNA reads as TGTGCCAGCAGCCCCCACAGGGCGATCTCCTACGAGCAGTACTTC. Its translation is CASSPHRAISYEQYF. The chain recombines TRBV11-2 with TRBJ2-7; D is perhaps TRBD1 (6 bases). CDR3 length equals 15 residues. With 5 bases removed from V and 0 bases from J, the gap between germline ends came to 14 bases. The germline gives CDR1 SGHAT, CDR2 FQNNGV.

This clone is termed medium-sized. Other DNA sequences in the sample encode the same CDR3. The chain uses TRBV7-9 and TRBJ2-7; tentative D call: TRBD1 (7 bases). Trimming removed 2 bases at V and 7 bases at J, with 15 bases between. Germline assignment: CDR1 SEHNR and CDR2 FQNEAQ (reference sequence). This CDR3 contains 14 residues. As DNA, the CDR3 is TGTGCCAGCAGCTTAAGAGGGTCAGGGGGGGAGCAGTACTTC. It is translated as CASSLRGSGGEQYF. Variable domain in full (rest from reference TRBV7-9 and TRBJ2-7): DTGVSQNPRHKITKRGQNVTFRCDPISEHNRLYWYRQTLGQGPEFLTYFQNEAQLEKSRLLSDRFSAERPKGSFSTLEIQRTEQGDSAMYLCASSLRGSGGEQYFGPGTRLTVT.

The chain is built from TRBV5-1 and TRBJ2-3; D unresolved. V gave up 4 bases and J gave up 0 bases, with 12 bases separating them. Germline values: CDR1 SGHRS, CDR2 YFSETQ. There are 15 residues in the CDR3. The CDR3 loop reads CASSLSAVSTDTQYF. For the CDR3, the DNA is TGCGCCAGCAGCCTTTCGGCAGTTAGCACAGATACGCAGTATTTT.